One and the same sample provided the 21 T cell receptor beta chains below, sequenced in a study of shared clonotypes between healthy human individuals. The table came from immunoSEQ multiplex PCR; TCRdb's copy has only in-frame clones and leaves some out. The table lists about 710,000 clones, just under 75% of them singletons. The sample comprised memory CD4+ T cells sorted from blood. Subset: CD45RA-negative fraction. Receptors originate from a young woman in good health.

This chain links TRBV15 with TRBJ2-7; D call uncertain. The CDR3 runs 16 residues. CDR1 is LNHNV and CDR2 is YYDKDF in the germline V gene (reference sequence). V was shortened by 0 bases and J by 2 bases, with 14 bases between the two germline ends. The CDR3 spells CATSRDLDREPYEQYF. For the CDR3, the DNA is TGTGCCACCAGCAGAGATCTTGACCGCGAACCCTACGAGCAGTACTTC.

The rearrangement uses TRBV7-6 and TRBJ2-5; TRBD2 aligns across 12 bases. The CDR3 extends over 13 amino acids. Trimming at V came to 9 bases and at J to 2 bases, leaving 1 base not matched to a gene. CDR1 is SGHVS, CDR2 FNYEAQ, per germline. As DNA, the CDR3 is TGTGCCAGTGGACTAGCGGGGCAAGAGACCCAGTACTTC. Amino acids: CASGLAGQETQYF.

The rearrangement links TRBV6-5 to TRBJ2-3; 9 bases match TRBD1. Per the germline V gene, CDR1 is MNHEY and CDR2 is SVGAGI. J was trimmed by 1 base and V by 10 bases; bases with no gene match: 9. The CDR3 extends over 15 amino acids. The CDR3 DNA reads TGTGCCATCGGACAGGGGATTGGAGGCACAGATACGCAGTATTTT. Translated: CAIGQGIGGTDTQYF.

J is TRBJ2-7 and V is TRBV5-6, with D maybe TRBD2 (5 bases). Per the germline V gene, CDR1 is SGHDT and CDR2 is YYEEEE. V was pared by 4 bases and J by 0 bases, with 17 bases between. The CDR3 runs 16 residues. CDR3 DNA: TGTGCCAGCAGCCCGACAAGCGGTCTCGGCTCCTACGAGCAGTACTTC. It translates to CASSPTSGLGSYEQYF.

The chain uses TRBV28 and TRBJ2-1; D unclear. The germline V and J ends were trimmed by 8 bases and 6 bases, with 14 bases remaining between them. CDR3 length: 13 residues. Germline V gene data show CDR1 as MDHEN and CDR2 as SYDVKM. CDR3 loop: CASSNPWINEQFF. The CDR3 coding sequence is TGTGCCAGCTCCAATCCTTGGATCAATGAGCAGTTCTTC.

There are a few counts of this clone. The CDR3 region has the DNA TGCGCCAGCAGCCCCCGAGTGGGGTCTGGGGCTTTCTTT. Its protein is CASSPRVGSGAFF. The chain links TRBV5-1 to TRBJ1-1; no reliable D call. Looked up from germline, CDR1 is SGHRS and CDR2 is YFSETQ. Trimming took 4 bases from V and 11 from J, leaving 18 bases between them. The CDR3 covers 13 residues. The complete variable domain, with remaining parts taken from reference TRBV5-1 and TRBJ1-1, reads KAGVTQTPRYLIKTRGQQVTLSCSPISGHRSVSWYQQTPGQGLQFLFEYFSETQRNKGNFPGRFSGRQFSNSRSEMNVSTLELGDSALYLCASSPRVGSGAFFGQGTRLTVV.

The chain recombines TRBV7-7 with TRBJ1-4; D ambiguous. Germline V gene sequence: CDR1 SSHAT, CDR2 FNYEAQ (reference sequence). This CDR3 is built from 15 residues. Trimming pared 3 bases from V and 8 bases from J, leaving 16 bases between. DNA for the CDR3: TGTGCCAGCAGCTTGCCTAAGGCAACGGACGAAAAACTGTTTTTT. Amino acids: CASSLPKATDEKLFF.

V and J are TRBV11-2 and TRBJ1-2; unclear D gene. This CDR3 is 13 amino acids long. Germline CDR1 and CDR2: SGHAT and FQNNGV. V shed 5 bases and J shed 5 bases, with 12 bases lying between them. In DNA, the CDR3 is TGTGCCAGCAGCCAAGACGGATTATATGGCTACACCTTC. This codes for CASSQDGLYGYTF.

V is TRBV16 and J is TRBJ1-1, with 7 bases aligning to TRBD1. The germline gives CDR1 KGHSY, CDR2 FQNENV. CDR3 length: 15 residues. V shed 4 bases and J 9 bases; nucleotides not matched to a gene: 14. CDR3: CASSPDFSGGQKAFF. The CDR3 region has the DNA TGTGCCAGCAGCCCTGATTTCTCGGGGGGACAGAAAGCTTTCTTT.

This clone has a handful of counts. Germline and junction disagree at one end, which may indicate a read error. The genes are TRBV27 and TRBJ1-2; D unclear. CDR1 and CDR2 (germline): MNHEY, SMNVEV (reference sequence). This CDR3 region has 13 residues. DNA of the CDR3: TGTGCCAGCAGTTTCCAAGACCGCTATCGCTACACCTTC. Translation: CASSFQDRYRYTF.

This sequence joins TRBV6-1 and TRBJ1-1; TRBD1 matches at 7 bases. V gave up 1 base and J gave up 9 bases; unmatched junction bases: 8. Per the germline V gene, CDR1 is MNHNS and CDR2 is SASEGT. This CDR3 is 14 amino acids long. The CDR3 is CASSEVSGTDQAFF. In DNA, the CDR3 is TGTGCCAGCAGTGAAGTGTCAGGGACAGATCAAGCTTTCTTT.

At least ten counts were recorded for this clone. The gene calls are TRBV27 and TRBJ2-3; 14 bases map to TRBD2. The V gene's germline CDR1 is MNHEY and CDR2 SMNVEV (reference sequence). This CDR3 has 18 amino acids. Trimming at V came to 4 bases and at J to 4 bases, leaving 10 bases not matched to a gene. In DNA form, the CDR3 reads TGTGCCAGCAGTTCCAACATGGGACTAGCGGGAGAGGCAGATACGCAGTATTTT. Translated, it gives CASSSNMGLAGEADTQYF.

A word on this clone: It is likely a read error: a sequence one base away is far more abundant. The chain links TRBV6-6 to TRBJ2-7, with no clear D. Trimming took 6 bases from V and 4 from J, leaving 7 bases between them. The germline V gene encodes CDR1 MNHNY and CDR2 SVGAGI (reference sequence). CDR3 length equals 11 residues. CDR3 amino acids: CASSFLYEQYF. CDR3 sequence (DNA): TGTGCCAGCAGCTTTCTTTACGAGCAGTACTTC.

This clone came up many times. The chain links TRBV28 to TRBJ1-4; no firm D call. Looked up from germline, CDR1 is MDHEN and CDR2 is SYDVKM. V was pared by 7 bases and J by 8 bases, with 23 bases between. This CDR3 is 16 amino acids long. This chain's CDR3 is CASTVGLEGLNEKLFF. CDR3 sequence (DNA): TGTGCCAGCACCGTCGGCCTTGAGGGCTTAAACGAAAAACTGTTTTTT.

V usage is TRBV6-1 and J usage is TRBJ2-7; D gene unclear. V lost 4 bases to trimming and J lost 0 bases, with 10 bases between them. CDR1 is MNHNS, CDR2 SASEGT, per germline. The CDR3 is 14 residues long. The DNA of the CDR3 is TGTGCCAGCAGTGTAGTACGAGTCTCCTACGAGCAGTACTTC. Its translation: CASSVVRVSYEQYF.

Concerning this clone itself: This same CDR3 is encoded by further DNA sequences in the sample. V gene TRBV18 combines with J gene TRBJ2-7; 9 bases are a match to TRBD1. The trim removed 0 bases at V and 3 bases at J, leaving 6 bases unmatched. The CDR3 extends over 16 amino acids. Per germline, CDR1 KGHSH and CDR2 LQKENI. The CDR3, as DNA: TGTGCCAGCTCACCACCGGGACAGGGAAGCGTCTACGAGCAGTACTTC. Protein: CASSPPGQGSVYEQYF.

This chain joins TRBV10-3 and TRBJ2-7; D remains ambiguous. The CDR3 loop spans 13 amino acids. V was shortened by 0 bases and J by 2 bases, with 5 bases between the two germline ends. The germline CDR1 and CDR2 sequences are ENHRY and SYGVKD. DNA for the CDR3: TGTGCCATCAGTGAGTCCGACCCCTACGAGCAGTACTTC. Translating it yields CAISESDPYEQYF.

The V gene is TRBV7-3, the J gene TRBJ2-7; 10 bases match TRBD2. Germline CDR1 reads SGHTA; CDR2 reads FQGTGA. With V trimmed by 5 bases and J by 5 bases, 6 bases remained unmatched. CDR3 length: 14 amino acids. CDR3 sequence reads: CASSMLAGEHEQYF. CDR3 in DNA: TGTGCCAGCAGCATGCTAGCGGGAGAGCACGAGCAGTACTTC. The full variable domain, with the rest looked up from reference TRBV7-3 and TRBJ2-7, is GAGVSQTPSNKVTEKGKYVELRCDPISGHTALYWYRQSLGQGPEFLIYFQGTGAADDSGLPNDRFFAVRPEGSVSTLKIQRTERGDSAVYLCASSMLAGEHEQYFGPGTRLTVT.

The rearrangement links TRBV7-1 to TRBJ2-7, with a tentative D call TRBD1 (5 bases). Being an ORF, TRBV7-1 has a function that is uncertain. The CDR3 totals 14 residues. V gave up 3 bases and J gave up 2 bases, with 11 bases separating them. The CDR3 DNA reads as TGTGCCAGCAGCTCCCGGACACGGCCCTACGAGCAGTACTTC. As protein: CASSSRTRPYEQYF.

This clone was found a few times. This chain connects TRBV4-1 to TRBJ1-5, with 9 bases fitting TRBD1. The junction had 5 bases not matched to a gene; V was cut back by 0 bases and J by 2 bases. The CDR3 sequence is 17 residues long. Per the germline V gene, CDR1 is MGHRA and CDR2 is YSYEKL. This chain's CDR3 is CASSQDHRGLGNQPQHF. CDR3 nucleotide sequence: TGCGCCAGCAGCCAAGATCACAGGGGGCTCGGCAATCAGCCCCAGCATTTT.

The sample holds one count of this clone. This sequence joins TRBV6-1 and TRBJ2-4, with a possible D match to TRBD2 (6 bases). The ends were cut back, 0 bases at V and 7 bases at J, with 16 bases in the middle. From germline, CDR1 is MNHNS and CDR2 SASEGT. The CDR3 has 16 residues. This CDR3 reads CASSEADYGVRNIQYF. Written as DNA, the CDR3 is TGTGCCAGCAGTGAAGCGGACTATGGGGTGAGGAACATTCAGTACTTC.